Following are 7 T cell receptor beta chains from one sample sequenced in a study of T-cell memory formation after mild COVID-19. TCRdb re-analysed the 5' RACE reads in MiXCR, keeping a single row per CDR3 protein. The sample shows roughly 250,000 distinct CDR3 sequences, over 15% of them seen only once. The sample comprised PBMCs or a T cell subset sorted from them (not recorded which). Receptors originate from a man younger than 35 who had mild COVID-19 (a few samples of this study predate the infection). Cell type and time point are not known.

In this sample, this clonotype turned up a few times. The CDR3 sequence is CASGRYTDTQYF. The CDR3 DNA reads TGTGCCAGCGGCCGATACACAGATACGCAGTATTTT. J is TRBJ2-3 and V is TRBV9, with D unclear. Trimming removed 7 bases at V and 2 bases at J, with 8 bases between. This CDR3 has 12 residues. CDR1 SGDLS and CDR2 YYNGEE come from the germline V gene.

In this sample, this clonotype turned up a few times. The rearrangement joins TRBV4-1 to TRBJ1-4; D is ambiguous. Per the germline V gene, CDR1 is MGHRA and CDR2 is YSYEKL. Trimming pared 0 bases from V and 6 bases from J, leaving 8 bases between. This CDR3 region has 14 residues. The CDR3 DNA sequence: TGCGCCAGCAGCCAAGATTGGGGAGATGAAAAACTGTTTTTT. It is translated as CASSQDWGDEKLFF.

V gene TRBV6-5 combines with J gene TRBJ1-3; 8 positions agree with TRBD1. The V gene end was trimmed by 6 bases and the J gene end by 2 bases; junction bases not matched to a gene: 3. CDR1 is MNHEY, CDR2 SVGAGI, per germline. The CDR3 sequence is 14 residues long. CDR3 residues: CASRQGGTGNTIYF. In DNA form, the CDR3 reads TGTGCCAGCAGACAGGGGGGGACTGGAAACACCATATATTTT.

The gene calls are TRBV7-2 and TRBJ1-1; no firm D call. The germline CDR1 and CDR2 sequences are SGHTA and FQGNSA. Trimming shortened V by 5 bases and J by 4 bases, and 17 bases separated the two germline ends. The CDR3 is 15 residues long. CDR3 DNA sequence: TGTGCCAGCAGCCTTGCCGTGGGTTTAAGCACTGAAGCTTTCTTT. Translation gives CASSLAVGLSTEAFF.

This clonotype has more than one count but fewer than ten. The V call is TRBV4-2, the J call TRBJ2-1; TRBD2 agrees at 9 bases. The CDR3 totals 15 residues. With V trimmed by 6 bases and J by 6 bases, 9 bases remained unmatched. CDR1 is LGHNA and CDR2 is YNFKEQ in the germline V gene. CDR3 amino acids: CASRPGLASINEQFF. The CDR3 nucleotides read TGTGCCAGCAGACCGGGACTAGCAAGTATCAATGAGCAGTTCTTC.

This clonotype turned up a few times. The chain is built from TRBV6-2 or TRBV6-3 and TRBJ1-5; D remains unclear. The V end was cut by 6 bases, the J end by 0 bases, with 9 bases between. This CDR3 region has 14 residues. Germline V lookup: CDR1 MNHEY, CDR2 SVGEGT. Written as DNA, the CDR3 is TGTGCCAGCAGACGCAGTAATAGCAATCAGCCCCAGCATTTT. Its translation is CASRRSNSNQPQHF.

The V and J genes are TRBV24-1 and TRBJ2-7, with 12 nucleotides matching TRBD2. The CDR3 totals 17 residues. J was trimmed by 0 bases and V by 4 bases; bases with no gene match: 6. The germline V gene encodes CDR1 KGHDR and CDR2 SFDVKD. The CDR3 reads CATSELAGGQSSYEQYV. CDR3 sequence (DNA): TGTGCCACCAGTGAACTAGCGGGGGGACAAAGCTCCTACGAGCAGTACGTC.